The entry that follows covers one T cell receptor beta chain sequence. This clone was seen a few times. Its antigen remains unidentified. Per-base quality was not reported, and no clone a single base away is much larger than it. The germline V gene provides CDR1 MNHNS and CDR2 SASEGT. From the cysteine up to the phenylalanine, the CDR3 has a length of 14 residues. Of all the DNA, just the CDR3 is kept, 42 bases in frame from base 1. The V end loses 0 bases and the J end loses 3 bases, and a stretch of 9 bases separates them. None of the patients had been given any treatment before thyroid surgery. Using T-cell receptor beta sequencing, the researchers looked back retrospectively at clinical samples from patients, gathered between about 2012 and 2018. The data originate from a study of metastatic and nonmetastatic thyroid tumors (dated by TCRdb to the early 2020s). A note on the overall study: The researchers compared repertoires between peripheral blood samples and tumor or nodule tissue samples from patients with malignant or benign thyroid disease. The research as a whole found: TCR beta diversity was reported as significantly higher in malignant tumors than in benign nodules, in both blood and tumor samples.

Library creation used PCR. Sequenced using an Illumina HiSeq 4000. High-throughput sequencing was used to profile the TCR beta-chain CDR3 region of every patient. As for how the authors treated the data: A classifier to discriminate distant-metastatic papillary thyroid cancer patients was built from CDR3 differences across clinicopathological groups. To measure repertoire diversity the researchers used the Shannon index, while the Morisita-Horn index served to gauge how similar the tumor and blood repertoires were. Through fastp at Q25 and MiXCR, TCRdb rebuilt clones from the public reads, retaining in-frame beta chains. The V and J calls here are based on TCRdb, not the publication. Within this sample are over 25,000 clones, with around 4% of them counted one time only. The top ten clones comprise around a fifth of the sample.

The chain couples TRBV6-1 to TRBJ2-7, with the D gene uncertain. The TCR was taken from a female donor with papillary thyroid cancer or a benign thyroid nodule (not recorded which). Some clones in this sample may be carry-over from other donors' samples. Sequenced sample: blood. The bases are TGTGCCAGCAGTGAAGCAGACTTCCTCTACGAGCAGTACTTC. Its protein product is CASSEADFLYEQYF.